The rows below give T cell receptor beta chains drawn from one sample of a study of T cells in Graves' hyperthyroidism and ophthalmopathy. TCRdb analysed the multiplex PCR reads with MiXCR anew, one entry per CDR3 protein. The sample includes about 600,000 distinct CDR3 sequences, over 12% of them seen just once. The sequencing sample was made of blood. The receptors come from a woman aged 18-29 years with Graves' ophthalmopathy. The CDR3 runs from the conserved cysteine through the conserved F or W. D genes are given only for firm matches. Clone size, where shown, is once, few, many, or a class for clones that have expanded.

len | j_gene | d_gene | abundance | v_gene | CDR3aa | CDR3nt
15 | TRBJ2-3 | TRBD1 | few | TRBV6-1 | CASSGGQGAADTQYF | TGTGCCAGCAGTGGGGGACAGGGGGCCGCAGATACGCAGTATTTT
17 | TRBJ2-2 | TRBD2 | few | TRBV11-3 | CASSLGKTSGNTGELFF | TGTGCCAGCAGCTTGGGAAAGACTAGCGGGAACACCGGGGAGCTGTTTTTT
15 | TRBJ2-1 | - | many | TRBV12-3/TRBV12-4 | CASSLGRLTYNEQFF | TGTGCCAGCAGTTTGGGGCGGTTGACCTACAATGAGCAGTTCTTC
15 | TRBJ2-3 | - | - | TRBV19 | CASSAPPEGRDTQYF | TGTGCCAGTAGTGCGCCGCCGGAGGGGAGAGATACGCAGTATTTT
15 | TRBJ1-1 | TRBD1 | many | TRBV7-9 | CASSPQGQRNTEAFF | TGTGCCAGCAGCCCACAGGGACAGCGAAACACTGAAGCTTTCTTT
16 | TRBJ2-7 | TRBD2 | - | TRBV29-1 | CSVEEGTSGSSYEQYF | TGCAGCGTTGAAGAGGGGACTAGCGGGAGCTCCTACGAGCAGTACTTC
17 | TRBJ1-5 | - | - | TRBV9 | CASSEGRGDVRNQPQHF | TGTGCCAGCAGCGAGGGCAGGGGAGATGTCCGTAATCAGCCCCAGCATTTT
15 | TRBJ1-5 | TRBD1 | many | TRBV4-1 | CASSQAGQGGQPQHF | TGCGCCAGCAGCCAAGCGGGACAGGGAGGTCAGCCCCAGCATTTT
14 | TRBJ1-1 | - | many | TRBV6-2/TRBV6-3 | CASTTPRGRPEAFF | TGTGCCAGCACCACACCGAGGGGTAGGCCAGAAGCTTTCTTT
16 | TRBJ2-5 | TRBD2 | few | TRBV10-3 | CAISESTSGVQETQYF | TGTGCCATCAGTGAGTCGACTAGCGGGGTTCAAGAGACCCAGTACTTC
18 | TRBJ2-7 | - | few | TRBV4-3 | CASSLAPPLSGSSYEQYF | TGCGCCAGCAGCCTAGCCCCACCTTTGTCGGGCAGCTCCTACGAGCAGTACTTC
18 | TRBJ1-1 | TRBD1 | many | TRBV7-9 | CASSSPTGWIVGATEAFF | TGTGCCAGCAGCTCTCCGACAGGGTGGATAGTGGGTGCCACTGAAGCTTTCTTT
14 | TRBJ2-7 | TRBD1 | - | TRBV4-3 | CASSQGDRGNEQYF | TGCGCCAGCAGCCAAGGGGACAGGGGAAACGAGCAGTACTTC
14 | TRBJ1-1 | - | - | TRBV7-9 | CASSLALHNTEAFF | TGTGCCAGCAGCTTAGCCCTACACAACACTGAAGCTTTCTTT
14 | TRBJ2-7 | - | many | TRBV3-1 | CASSQDRQDNEQYF | TGTGCCAGCAGCCAAGATCGACAGGATAACGAGCAGTACTTC
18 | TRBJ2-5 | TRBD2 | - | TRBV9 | CASSVGSLAGGDQETQYF | TGTGCCAGCAGCGTGGGTAGCCTAGCGGGAGGGGACCAAGAGACCCAGTACTTC
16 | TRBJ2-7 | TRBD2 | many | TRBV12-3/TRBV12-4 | CASGSARAGPWDEQYF | TGTGCCAGCGGGTCCGCCCGAGCGGGGCCCTGGGACGAGCAGTACTTC
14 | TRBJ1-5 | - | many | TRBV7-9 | CASSLAAGNQPQHF | TGTGCCAGCAGCTTAGCCGCTGGAAATCAGCCCCAGCATTTT
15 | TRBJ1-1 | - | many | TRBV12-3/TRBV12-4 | CASSPPSYWGTEAFF | TGTGCCAGCAGTCCTCCCTCTTATTGGGGCACTGAAGCTTTCTTT
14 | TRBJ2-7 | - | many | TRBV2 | CASMAGTDAYEQYF | TGTGCCAGCATGGCCGGGACGGATGCCTACGAGCAGTACTTC
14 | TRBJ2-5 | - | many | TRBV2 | CASSPLGPRETQYF | TGTGCCAGCAGTCCGCTGGGACCTAGGGAGACCCAGTACTTC
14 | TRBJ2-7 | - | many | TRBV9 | CASSVGGVSYEQYF | TGTGCCAGCAGCGTAGGCGGGGTCTCCTACGAGCAGTACTTC
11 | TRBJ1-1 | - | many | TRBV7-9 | CASSIDREAFF | TGTGCCAGCAGCATAGACAGGGAAGCTTTCTTT
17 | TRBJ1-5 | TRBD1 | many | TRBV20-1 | CSASGTGRPVVNQPQHF | TGCAGTGCTAGTGGGACAGGGCGGCCGGTAGTGAATCAGCCCCAGCATTTT
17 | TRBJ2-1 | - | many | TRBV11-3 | CASSIRDSPNYPNEQFF | TGTGCCAGCAGCATCAGGGACTCCCCAAACTACCCCAATGAGCAGTTCTTC
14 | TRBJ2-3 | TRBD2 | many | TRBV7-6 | CASTASGTTSTQYF | TGTGCCAGCACCGCTAGCGGAACTACGAGTACGCAGTATTTT
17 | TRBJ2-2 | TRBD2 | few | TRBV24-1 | CATSGVLASGRGWELFF | TGTGCCACCAGTGGGGTACTGGCTAGCGGGAGAGGATGGGAGCTGTTTTTT
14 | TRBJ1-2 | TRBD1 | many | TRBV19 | CASSEAGTGKGYTF | TGTGCCAGTAGTGAAGCCGGGACAGGGAAAGGCTACACCTTC
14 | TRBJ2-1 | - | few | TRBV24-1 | CATSDIQGVDEQFF | TGTGCCACCAGTGATATACAGGGAGTGGATGAGCAGTTCTTC
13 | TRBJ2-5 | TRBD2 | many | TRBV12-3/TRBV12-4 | CASSWGLALAQYF | TGTGCCAGCAGTTGGGGACTAGCTCTCGCCCAGTACTTC
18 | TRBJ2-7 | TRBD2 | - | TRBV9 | CASSPPVSSGRKGYEQYF | TGTGCCAGCAGCCCCCCGGTGTCTAGCGGCAGAAAAGGGTACGAGCAGTACTTC
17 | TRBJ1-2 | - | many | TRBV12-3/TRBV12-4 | CASSPGRRGVLNYGYTF | TGTGCCAGCAGTCCGGGACGGAGAGGGGTTCTTAACTATGGCTACACCTTC
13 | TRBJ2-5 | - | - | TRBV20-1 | CSVPTGSQETQYF | TGCAGTGTCCCGACAGGCTCCCAAGAGACCCAGTACTTC
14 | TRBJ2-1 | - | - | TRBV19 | CASSATLRGHEQFF | TGTGCCAGTAGTGCAACCCTCAGGGGTCATGAGCAGTTCTTC
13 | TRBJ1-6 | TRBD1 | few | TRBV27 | CASTGQEDSPLHF | TGTGCCAGCACGGGACAGGAGGATTCACCCCTCCACTTT
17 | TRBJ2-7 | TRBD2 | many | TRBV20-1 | CSASGLAGGRPVREQYF | TGCAGTGCTAGCGGACTAGCGGGAGGGCGACCCGTTCGCGAGCAGTACTTC
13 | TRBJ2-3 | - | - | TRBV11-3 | CASKGAGPGTQYF | TGTGCCAGTAAAGGGGCGGGACCCGGTACGCAGTATTTT
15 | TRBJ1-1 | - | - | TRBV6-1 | CASSEPGAGNTEAFF | TGTGCCAGCAGTGAACCGGGGGCTGGGAACACTGAAGCTTTCTTT
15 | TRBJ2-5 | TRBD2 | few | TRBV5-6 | CASRLLAGGRETQYF | TGTGCCAGCAGACTGTTAGCGGGAGGACGGGAGACCCAGTACTTC
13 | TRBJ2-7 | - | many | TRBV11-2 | CASSLGFAYEQYF | TGTGCCAGCAGCTTAGGGTTTGCCTACGAGCAGTACTTC
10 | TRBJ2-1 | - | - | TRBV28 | CASSRAEQFF | TGTGCCAGCAGTCGCGCTGAGCAGTTCTTC
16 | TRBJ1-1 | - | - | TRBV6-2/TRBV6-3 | CASSYGGVASNTEAFF | TGTGCCAGCAGTTACGGCGGGGTTGCGTCGAACACTGAAGCTTTCTTT